Presented here are 8 T cell receptor beta chains from one specimen sequenced in a study of blood T cells in healthy people across ages. A second about 6 to 11 cycle PCR used barcoded and J-beta primers. In TCRdb, the 5' RACE reads were re-called with MiXCR into one record per CDR3 protein. The sample consists of about 1.8 million distinct CDR3 sequences, roughly 52% of them appearing once. The sequenced material came from blood. The receptor source for this set is a woman aged 40 to 55 in good health.

J is TRBJ2-6 and V is TRBV12-3 or TRBV12-4; D is possibly TRBD2 (7 bases). V was pared by 6 bases and J by 0 bases, with 15 bases between. This CDR3 is built from 17 residues. CDR3: CASSPAGQLSGANVLTF. The CDR3 coding sequence is TGTGCCAGCAGCCCAGCGGGACAACTCTCTGGGGCCAACGTCCTGACTTTC.

This sequence joins TRBV4-2 and TRBJ2-1; weak D call: TRBD1 (6 bases). The DNA matches TRBJ2-7 better at its end, which makes the J call doubtful. Germline CDR1 reads LGHNA; CDR2 reads YNFKEQ. CDR3 length equals 15 residues. CDR3 in amino acids: CASSQGTDSYNEQYF. The CDR3 nucleotides read TGTGCCAGCAGCCAAGGGACAGATTCCTACAATGAGCAGTACTTC.

The chain carries TRBV5-6 and TRBJ2-1; D tentatively reads TRBD1 or TRBD2 (5 bases each). V lost 5 bases to trimming and J lost 5 bases, with 23 bases between them. CDR3 length: 17 amino acids. Germline CDR1 reads SGHDT; CDR2 reads YYEEEE. Here the CDR3 DNA reads TGTGCCAGCAGGGATTCTCCCGGGACCGCAACCCACAATGAGCAGTTCTTC. The encoded protein is CASRDSPGTATHNEQFF.

The V call is TRBV4-1, the J call TRBJ1-2; perhaps TRBD1 as D (5 bases). Germline lookup yields CDR1 MGHRA and CDR2 YSYEKL. Trimming stripped 4 bases from V and 3 bases from J, with 15 bases between. CDR3 length: 15 residues. The CDR3 spells CASSPQGGDHYGYTF. DNA for the CDR3: TGCGCCAGCAGCCCCCAGGGAGGGGACCACTATGGCTACACCTTC.

The chain carries TRBV6-2 or TRBV6-3 and TRBJ2-7; D is perhaps TRBD1 (5 bases). TRBJ2-5 matches the DNA end more closely, so the J call is doubtful. CDR1 is MNHEY, CDR2 SVGEGT, per germline. The CDR3 runs to 14 residues. CDR3 region: CASSHPGRVETQYF. In DNA, the CDR3 is TGTGCCAGCAGTCACCCCGGCAGGGTAGAGACCCAGTACTTC.

In this sample, this clonotype turned up a few times. The chain employs TRBV20-1 and TRBJ1-3; no clear D gene. Germline lookup yields CDR1 DFQATT and CDR2 SNEGSKA (reference sequence). This CDR3 is built from 15 residues. CDR3 coding DNA: TGCAGCGCTGCGGTGAGGTCCCACTCTGGAAACACCATATATTTT. It translates to CSAAVRSHSGNTIYF.

The chain carries TRBV7-2 and TRBJ2-3; D ambiguous. The V end was cut by 0 bases, the J end by 0 bases, with 22 bases between. This CDR3 contains 20 residues. Germline V gene lookup returns CDR1 SGHTA and CDR2 FQGNSA. CDR3 amino acids: CASSLAERLQKTPSTDTQYF. In DNA, the CDR3 is TGTGCCAGCAGCTTAGCAGAGAGACTCCAAAAGACTCCTAGCACAGATACGCAGTATTTT.

The chain employs TRBV4-3 and TRBJ1-2; no clear D gene. The V end lost 2 bases, the J end lost 1 base, and 8 bases lay between the germline ends. This CDR3 region has 14 residues. The germline V gene has CDR1 LGHNA and CDR2 YSLEER. As DNA, the CDR3 is TGCGCCAGCAGCCAACACGGAATTAACTATGGCTACACCTTC. Amino acids: CASSQHGINYGYTF.